This T cell receptor (beta chain) was found in a study of identical twins. The cDNA had a unique molecular identifier and a template-switch universal primer site. TCRdb fed the 5' RACE reads into MiXCR, producing one record per CDR3 protein. Of under 800,000 distinct CDR3 sequences listed, approximately 22% are singletons. The germline gives CDR1 MNHEY, CDR2 SMNVEV (reference sequence). The CDR3 runs to 12 residues. V lost 5 bases, J lost 7 bases, and 11 bases lay in between. The data also belong to a second study, concerning T cells expressing NK-cell markers. That paper notes: The CD3+CD56-NKG2C+ fraction of a few donors was also led by these clonotypes.

The sample taken for sequencing was PBMCs. The receptor comes from a woman between 18 and 29 years old in good health. This chain links TRBV27 with TRBJ1-2; possible D gene TRBD1, 6 bases. The DNA of the CDR3 is TGTGCCAGCAGTGAGACCAGGGGTGGCTACACCTTC. Translated: CASSETRGGYTF.